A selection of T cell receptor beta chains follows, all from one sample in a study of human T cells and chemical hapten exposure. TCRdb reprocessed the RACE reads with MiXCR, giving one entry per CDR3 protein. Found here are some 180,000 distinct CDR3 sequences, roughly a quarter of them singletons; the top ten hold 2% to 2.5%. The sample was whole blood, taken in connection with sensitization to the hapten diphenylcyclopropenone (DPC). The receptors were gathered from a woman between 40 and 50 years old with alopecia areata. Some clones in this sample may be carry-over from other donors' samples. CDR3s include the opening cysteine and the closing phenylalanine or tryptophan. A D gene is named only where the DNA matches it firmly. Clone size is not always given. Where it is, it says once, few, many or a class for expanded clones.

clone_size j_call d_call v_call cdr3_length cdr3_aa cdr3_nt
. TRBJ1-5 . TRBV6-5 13 CASRPYSNQPQHF TGTGCCAGCAGACCCTATAGCAATCAGCCCCAGCATTTT
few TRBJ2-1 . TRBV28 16 CASSSPGTGWGNEQFF TGTGCCAGCAGTAGCCCAGGAACAGGGTGGGGGAATGAGCAGTTCTTC
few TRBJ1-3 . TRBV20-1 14 CSATPGFAGNTIYF TGCAGTGCCACCCCAGGGTTCGCTGGAAACACCATATATTTT
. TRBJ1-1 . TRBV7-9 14 CASSLDVGGTEAFF TGTGCCAGCAGCTTAGACGTAGGGGGCACTGAAGCTTTCTTT
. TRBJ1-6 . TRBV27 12 CASSGFNSPLHF TGTGCCAGCAGTGGATTCAATTCACCCCTCCACTTT
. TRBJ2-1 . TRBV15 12 CATSRVGNEQFF TGTGCCACCAGCAGAGTCGGGAATGAGCAGTTCTTC
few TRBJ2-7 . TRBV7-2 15 CASSQARSDLYEQYF TGTGCCAGCAGCCAGGCCCGGTCCGACCTCTACGAGCAGTACTTC
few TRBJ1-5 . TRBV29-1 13 CSVATGSNQPQHF TGCAGCGTCGCTACAGGGAGCAATCAGCCCCAGCATTTT
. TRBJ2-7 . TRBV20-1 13 CSLRGDTNYEQYF TGCAGTCTCCGGGGGGACACAAACTACGAGCAGTACTTC
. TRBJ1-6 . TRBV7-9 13 CASSRTDNSPLHF TGTGCCAGCAGCCGGACCGACAACTCACCCCTCCACTTT
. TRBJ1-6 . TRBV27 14 CASSLTGSNSPLHF TGTGCCAGCAGTTTGACAGGCTCTAATTCACCCCTCCACTTT
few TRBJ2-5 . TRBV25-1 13 CASSVRGRKTQYF TGTGCCAGCAGTGTAAGGGGGAGGAAGACCCAGTACTTC
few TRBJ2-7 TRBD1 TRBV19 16 CASSYTDRPTPYEQYF TGTGCCAGTAGTTACACGGACAGGCCCACCCCCTACGAGCAGTACTTC
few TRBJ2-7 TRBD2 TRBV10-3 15 CAISAIRGGDYEQYF TGTGCCATCAGTGCGATCCGGGGGGGGGACTACGAGCAGTACTTC
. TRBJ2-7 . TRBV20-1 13 CSARYFSRDEQYF TGCAGTGCTAGGTACTTTAGTAGGGACGAGCAGTACTTC
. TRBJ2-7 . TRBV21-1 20 CASSRPVAGLKGHPSYEQYF TGTGCCAGCTCCCGCCCGGTGGCAGGGCTTAAAGGTCACCCCTCCTACGAGCAGTACTTC
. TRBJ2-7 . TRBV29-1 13 CSVEGGAGYEQYF TGCAGCGTTGAGGGGGGGGCAGGATACGAGCAGTACTTC
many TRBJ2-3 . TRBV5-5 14 CASSPAARTDTQYF TGTGCCAGCAGCCCCGCCGCACGCACAGATACGCAGTATTTT
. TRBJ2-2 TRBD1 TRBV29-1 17 CSVVGQARIGNTGELFF TGCAGCGTTGTGGGACAGGCCCGCATCGGGAACACCGGGGAGCTGTTTTTT
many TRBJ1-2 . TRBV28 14 CASSVAGTNYGYTF TGTGCCAGCAGTGTAGCAGGGACAAACTATGGCTACACCTTC
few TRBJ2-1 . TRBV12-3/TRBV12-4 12 CASSFFANEQFF TGTGCCAGCAGTTTCTTCGCCAATGAGCAGTTCTTC
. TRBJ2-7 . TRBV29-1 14 CSVVFGTSSYEQYF TGCAGCGTTGTATTCGGGACAAGCTCCTACGAGCAGTACTTC
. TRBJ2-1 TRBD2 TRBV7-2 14 CASSFAGGGNEQFF TGTGCCAGCAGCTTTGCGGGAGGGGGCAATGAGCAGTTCTTC
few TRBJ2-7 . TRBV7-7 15 CASSLRDGVSYEQYF TGTGCTAGCAGCTTAAGGGACGGAGTTAGCTACGAGCAGTACTTC
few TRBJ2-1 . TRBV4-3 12 CASSQDRTDEFF TGCGCCAGCAGCCAAGACAGGACAGACGAGTTCTTC
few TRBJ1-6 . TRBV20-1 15 CSAGAVGYWNSPLHF TGCAGTGCAGGGGCTGTAGGGTATTGGAATTCACCCCTCCACTTT
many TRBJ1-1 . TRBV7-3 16 CASSLSSRGPGTEAFF TGTGCCAGCAGCTTAAGTTCACGGGGGCCCGGGACTGAAGCTTTCTTT
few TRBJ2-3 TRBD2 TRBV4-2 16 CASSRFIAGTGDTQYF TGTGCCAGCAGCCGATTTATAGCGGGAACGGGAGATACGCAGTATTTT